This TCR beta chain was identified in a study of T cells in Graves' hyperthyroidism and ophthalmopathy. The source material, RNA transcripts, was used to amplify TCR beta CDR3 regions. HTBI primers were the set used in a first-round RT-PCR of the TCR CDR3. A single record per CDR3 protein comes from TCRdb applying MiXCR to the multiplex PCR reads. The sample has 500,000 to 600,000 distinct CDR3 sequences; about a sixth are singletons. Germline values: CDR1 PRHDT, CDR2 FYEKMQ (reference sequence). The length of the CDR3 is 13 residues. Germline trimming cut 5 bases from V and 2 bases from J; bases unmatched to any gene: 3. This clonotype was seen ten or more times.

Material for sequencing was blood. The TCR was taken from a woman younger than 35 with Graves' hyperthyroidism. This chain joins TRBV13 and TRBJ2-7, with 7 bases aligning to TRBD1. In DNA, the CDR3 is TGTGCCAGCAGCCGGGGACAGCCCTACGAGCAGTACTTC. Translating gives CASSRGQPYEQYF. Full variable domain (remainder filled in from reference TRBV13 and TRBJ2-7): AAGVIQSPRHLIKEKRETATLKCYPIPRHDTVYWYQQGPGQDPQFLISFYEKMQSDKGSIPDRFSAQQFSDYHSELNMSSLELGDSALYFCASSRGQPYEQYFGPGTRLTVT.